This is a list of T cell receptor beta chains from one sample in a study of Graves' ophthalmopathy and Graves' hyperthyroidism. TCRdb re-called the multiplex PCR reads with MiXCR, one entry per CDR3 protein. The sample holds 660,000 or so distinct CDR3 sequences, more than 40% seen once. Sequencing input: peripheral blood. The receptors shown here come from an adult man with Graves' ophthalmopathy. CDR3s include the opening cysteine and the closing phenylalanine or tryptophan.

TRBJ2-7,TRBV7-9,16,CASSLGGTGGRYEQYF
TRBJ2-7,TRBV10-3,9,CAITTSLDF
TRBJ1-1,TRBV12-5,14,CASGPGQGRDEAFF
TRBJ2-3,TRBV7-2,17,CASSSALAGASTDTQYF
TRBJ2-5,TRBV19,16,CASSIRQGTYQETQYF
TRBJ1-2,TRBV29-1,13,CSVRTESNYGYTF
TRBJ1-4,TRBV25-1,19,CASSEGRGQVVHPDEKLFF
TRBJ1-5,TRBV6-1,15,CASSEGQNFNQPQHF
TRBJ1-5,TRBV7-3,14,CASSKWRGAPTQHF
TRBJ1-1,TRBV4-2,16,CASSQESGRTNTEAFF
TRBJ1-2,TRBV5-6,14,CASRGQRNFYGYTF
TRBJ2-3,TRBV7-9,16,CASSSIRALTTDTQYF
TRBJ2-7,TRBV14,17,CASSQEGLADSSYEQYF
TRBJ1-3,TRBV19,20,CASSIPLPLDRGTGGYTIYF
TRBJ2-5,TRBV10-3,14,CASSFRVLQETQYF
TRBJ1-5,TRBV29-1,13,CSVASQGNQPQHF
TRBJ2-5,TRBV6-5,16,CASSELQFGGPASQYF
TRBJ1-2,TRBV15,13,CATSVPGDYGYTF
TRBJ1-5,TRBV2,14,CASKISFGNQPQHF
TRBJ2-7,TRBV4-2,14,CASSQELPSYEQYF
TRBJ2-1,TRBV24-1,13,CATSEGNYNEQFF
TRBJ1-2,TRBV9,13,CASSADRLNGYTF
TRBJ2-7,TRBV7-2,15,CASSSPGTGDYEQYF
TRBJ1-2,TRBV2,13,CASSGQGARGYTF
TRBJ2-7,TRBV7-2,15,CASSHGTGQPYEQYF
TRBJ1-4,TRBV11-2,15,CASSKREGRNEKLFF
TRBJ1-4,TRBV25-1,12,CASTGHPEKLFF
NA,TRBV24-1,16,CATSVPQAGGADEQFF
TRBJ2-3,TRBV4-2,16,CASSQDRGQGADTQYF
TRBJ2-2,TRBV29-1,13,CSVLTGNTGELFF
TRBJ1-6,TRBV15,14,CATKSGQGFSPLHF
TRBJ1-3,TRBV7-8,14,CASSFTGGGNTIYF
TRBJ1-5,TRBV27,13,CASRKHGNQPQHF
TRBJ1-5,TRBV10-3,14,CASSEPTGDQPQHF
TRBJ2-5,TRBV20-1,11,CSVLQGETQYF
TRBJ1-5,TRBV5-1,15,CASSLGQGGSQPQHF
TRBJ1-1,TRBV9,14,CASSEWTSNTEAFF
TRBJ2-7,TRBV5-6,14,CASSMTGNDYEQYF
TRBJ2-5,TRBV2,11,CASVDKETQYF
TRBJ2-5,TRBV7-8,11,CASSGTGGLNF
TRBJ1-2,TRBV10-3,11,CAISGDDGYTF
TRBJ1-1,TRBV9,13,CASTYLTNTEAFF
TRBJ1-5,TRBV7-6,19,CASSNRKPYRANSNQPQHF
TRBJ2-5,TRBV12-3/TRBV12-4,16,CASSLETAGAGETQYF
TRBJ1-4,TRBV7-9,18,CASSLASLWGTTNEKLFF
TRBJ2-5,TRBV9,14,CASSVGTSQETQYF
TRBJ1-1,TRBV12-3/TRBV12-4,14,CASSRQGSHTEAFF
TRBJ2-5,TRBV29-1,11,CSAEVRETQYF
TRBJ2-5,TRBV25-1,15,CASSEGMDNQETQYF
TRBJ1-1,TRBV10-3,15,CASGPPRGRNTEAFF
TRBJ1-2,TRBV4-3,12,CASSQRTGGYTF
TRBJ2-7,TRBV20-1,15,CSARDLISPAYEQYF
TRBJ2-2,TRBV29-1,10,CSVLTNEQFF
TRBJ2-5,TRBV19,13,CASSTQGAETQYF
TRBJ2-2,TRBV10-2,14,CASSGQGPGGELFF